Sequencing of this T cell receptor (beta chain) was carried out in a study of identical twins. Per germline, CDR1 DFQATT and CDR2 SNEGSKA (reference sequence). Losses at the gene ends were 5 bases for V and 5 bases for J; bases not matched to a gene: 17. This CDR3 has 16 residues. Healthy Caucasians alone served as donors. MiXCR, applied by TCRdb to the 5' RACE reads, yields one record per CDR3 protein. The sample includes around 370,000 distinct CDR3 sequences, 7% to 9.5% of them seen just once. What was sequenced was naive T cells sorted from blood. The chain employs TRBV20-1 and TRBJ2-5; 7 bases align to TRBD1. This receptor was taken from a woman between 50 and 59 years old in good health. CDR3 sequence reads: CSASKKRQGIQETQYF. CDR3 nucleotide sequence: TGCAGTGCTTCAAAAAAGAGACAGGGAATACAGGAGACCCAGTACTTC.